This record concerns one T cell receptor beta chain sequence. Its specificity is unknown. The CDR3 runs to 11 residues. V was pared by 4 bases and J by 4 bases, with 3 bases between. Per germline, CDR1 KGHSH and CDR2 LQKENI. This specimen comes from a study of T cell responses to AZD1222 COVID-19 vaccine. About the study: Pooling was applied to second doses at about 4 or about 12 weeks.

General study points: Clonal diversity was possibly underestimated, and the donors were mostly white British, with more females.

The assay was immunoSEQ multiplex PCR, and TCRdb's table has in-frame clones only and misses some. This table has about 150,000 clones, roughly 87% appearing once. The rearrangement joins TRBV18 to TRBJ2-3; unclear D gene. This TCR was sampled from an adult in good health. Sequenced material: peripheral blood, taken on day 0 of AZD1222 vaccination. The CDR3 protein is CASSQADTQYF. CDR3 coding DNA: TGTGCCAGCTCACAGGCAGATACGCAGTATTTT.